The 9 T cell receptor beta chains reported below all come from one sample, sequenced in a study of human T cells and chemical hapten exposure (dated by TCRdb to 2020 to 2023). The label giving this sample's time point can be read as: pre-sensitization, week 0. Interpreted using the paper, the treatment or condition label stands for: therapeutic diphenylcyclopropenone sensitization with weekly scalp DPC. The library relied on RACE. The sequencing machine was a NextSeq 500. The raw public reads went through TCRdb reprocessing: fastp at Q25, MiXCR clone calling, in-frame beta chains kept. When rows share a CDR3 protein, they turn into one entry using the most common DNA and genes. The sample records some 250,000 distinct CDR3 sequences, almost 8% of which are singletons. More than 0.95% of the sample is held by the ten biggest clonotypes. The source was whole blood, collected in connection with sensitization to the hapten diphenylcyclopropenone (DPC). These TCRs come from a man aged 18 to 35 with alopecia areata. Some clones in this sample may be carry-over from other donors' samples.

This clonotype was seen only a few times. The chain employs TRBV11-3 and TRBJ2-1; D perhaps matches TRBD1 (6 bases). CDR1 is SGHNT, CDR2 YENEEA, per germline. CDR3 length: 14 amino acids. V gave up 4 bases and J gave up 4 bases, with 11 bases separating them. CDR3 loop: CASSSGTTYNEQFF. The CDR3 coding sequence is TGTGCCAGCAGCTCCGGGACAACTTACAATGAGCAGTTCTTC. Combining the CDR3 with reference TRBV11-3 and TRBJ2-1 gives the whole variable domain EAGVVQSPRYKIIEKKQPVAFWCNPISGHNTLYWYLQNLGQGPELLIRYENEEAVDDSQLPKDRFSAERLKGVDSTLKIQPAELGDSAVYLCASSSGTTYNEQFFGPGTRLTVL.

The table lists this clonotype with a few counts. The CDR3 region is CASSLGSVITGELFF. The CDR3, as DNA: TGTGCCAGCAGCTTAGGAAGCGTGATCACCGGGGAGCTGTTTTTT. The chain has TRBV7-6 and TRBJ2-2; D ambiguous. The germline gives CDR1 SGHVS, CDR2 FNYEAQ. The CDR3 is made up of 15 amino acids. V shed 1 base and J shed 4 bases, with 10 bases lying between them.

There are a few counts of this clonotype. This chain joins TRBV7-8 and TRBJ2-2, with D perhaps given as TRBD1 or TRBD2 (5 bases each). The CDR3 consists of 15 residues. CDR1 and CDR2 (germline): SGHVS, FQNEAQ. Trimming removed 2 bases from V and 0 bases from J, with 7 bases in between. The chain's CDR3 is CASSLWDPNTGELFF. The CDR3 DNA sequence: TGTGCCAGCAGCTTATGGGACCCGAACACCGGGGAGCTGTTTTTT.

This chain connects TRBV20-1 to TRBJ1-6, with D perhaps matching TRBD1 (6 bases). With 0 bases removed from V and 7 bases from J, the gap between germline ends came to 10 bases. CDR3 length equals 14 residues. CDR1 is DFQATT and CDR2 is SNEGSKA in the germline V gene (reference sequence). The CDR3 DNA is TGCAGTGCTAGAGATGACAGGAGCAATTCACCCCTCCACTTT. Its translation: CSARDDRSNSPLHF.

This sequence joins TRBV25-1 and TRBJ2-2; TRBD2 might be the D (5 bases). This CDR3 contains 12 residues. Per the germline V gene, CDR1 is MGHDK and CDR2 is SYGVNS. V gave up 1 base and J gave up 8 bases, with 5 bases separating them. The CDR3 DNA reads TGTGCCAGCAGTGAATTAGCGGGGGAGCTGTTTTTT. Translated: CASSELAGELFF.

There are a few counts of this clonotype. V usage is TRBV7-8 and J usage is TRBJ2-4; D unresolved. The CDR3 is 17 amino acids. Trimming removed 5 bases from V and 0 bases from J, with 17 bases in between. Germline values: CDR1 SGHVS, CDR2 FQNEAQ. This chain's CDR3 is CASSKRPGRRAKNIQYF. CDR3 bases: TGTGCCAGCAGCAAACGCCCCGGACGGCGAGCCAAAAACATTCAGTACTTC. Based on the CDR3 plus reference TRBV7-8 and TRBJ2-4, the full variable domain is GAGVSQSPRYKVAKRGQDVALRCDPISGHVSLFWYQQALGQGPEFLTYFQNEAQLDKSGLPSDRFFAERPEGSVSTLKIQRTQQEDSAVYLCASSKRPGRRAKNIQYFGAGTRLSVL.

This clonotype came up many times. This chain connects TRBV5-1 to TRBJ2-7; D gene unclear. CDR3 length: 14 amino acids. Germline V gene sequence: CDR1 SGHRS, CDR2 YFSETQ. Trimming took 5 bases from V and 0 from J, leaving 12 bases between them. Here the CDR3 reads CASRDGPASYEQYV. The DNA of the CDR3 is TGCGCCAGCAGGGACGGACCGGCCTCCTACGAGCAGTACGTC.

This clonotype was picked up a small number of times. The V and J genes are TRBV12-3 or TRBV12-4 and TRBJ2-7; D not resolved. V lost 3 bases and J 3 bases, leaving 3 bases between the germline ends. This CDR3 region has 11 residues. Here the CDR3 reads CASSFYYEQYF. The CDR3 nucleotides are TGTGCCAGCAGTTTCTACTACGAGCAGTACTTC.

This clonotype was counted only a few times. The chain joins TRBV10-1 to TRBJ2-2; D assignment may be TRBD1 or TRBD2 (6 bases each). The V gene's germline CDR1 is WNHNN and CDR2 SYGVQD (reference sequence). There are 15 residues in the CDR3. Trimming took off 3 bases at V and 2 bases at J, with 10 bases between the two ends. CDR3 residues: CASSEGGINTGELFF. CDR3 in DNA: TGCGCCAGCAGTGAAGGGGGGATTAACACCGGGGAGCTGTTTTTT.